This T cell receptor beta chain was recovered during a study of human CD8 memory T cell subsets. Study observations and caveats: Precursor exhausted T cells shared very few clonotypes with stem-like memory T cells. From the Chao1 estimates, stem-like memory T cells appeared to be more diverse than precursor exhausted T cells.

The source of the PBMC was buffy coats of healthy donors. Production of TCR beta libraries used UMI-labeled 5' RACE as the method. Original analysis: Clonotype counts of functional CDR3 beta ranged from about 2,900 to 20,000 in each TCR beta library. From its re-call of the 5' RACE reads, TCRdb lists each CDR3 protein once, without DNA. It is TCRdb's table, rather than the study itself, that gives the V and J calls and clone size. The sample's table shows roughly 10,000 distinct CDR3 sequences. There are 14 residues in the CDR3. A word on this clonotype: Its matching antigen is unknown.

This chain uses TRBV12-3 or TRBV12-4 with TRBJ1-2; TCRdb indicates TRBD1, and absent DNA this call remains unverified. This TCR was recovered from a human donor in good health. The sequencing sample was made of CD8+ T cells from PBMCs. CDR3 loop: CAISGPGTGGGYTF.